The 19 T cell receptor beta chains in this list originate from one sample, sequenced in a study of cytomegalovirus exposure and HLA in healthy donors. PCR involved 60 Vbeta and 13 Jbeta primers. Here immunoSEQ multiplex PCR was the method, and the copy in TCRdb shows in-frame clones only, minus some. The data show tens of thousands of clones, 50% to 70% seen once. The specimen was PBMCs. These receptors all come from a human donor in good health.

This clone was detected a few times. The genes are TRBV29-1 and TRBJ1-3; 7 bases are a match to TRBD1. With 5 bases clipped from V and 4 bases from J, the junction kept 8 bases outside the gene matches. Germline V gene lookup returns CDR1 SQVTM and CDR2 ANQGSEA. This CDR3 has 14 residues. The DNA for the CDR3 is TGCAGCGTTTCGGACAGGAGTAGAGGAAACACCATATATTTT. It encodes CSVSDRSRGNTIYF.

This clone was picked up one time. The rearrangement links TRBV28 to TRBJ2-7; D is unclear. The germline V and J ends were trimmed by 8 bases and 3 bases, with 8 bases remaining between them. Germline CDR1 reads MDHEN; CDR2 reads SYDVKM. There are 11 residues in the CDR3. As DNA, the CDR3 is TGTGCCAGCTCAGATCTCTACGAGCAGTACTTC. This encodes CASSDLYEQYF.

The CDR3 DNA reads TGTGCCGTACCCAGGGGGGCGGACTATGGCTACACCTTC. Translating gives CAVPRGADYGYTF. The chain is built from TRBV30 and TRBJ1-2, with 7 bases that match TRBD1. The germline V gene encodes CDR1 GTSNPN and CDR2 SVGIG (reference sequence). V lost 8 bases to trimming and J lost 3 bases; unmatched junction nucleotides: 9. The CDR3 covers 13 residues.

This chain uses TRBV6-5 with TRBJ1-3; 9 nucleotides line up with TRBD1. Germline V gene sequence: CDR1 MNHEY, CDR2 SVGAGI. V was clipped by 5 bases and J by 4 bases; unmatched bases: 6. The CDR3 has 15 residues. The CDR3 nucleotides read TGTGCCAGCAGTGGGGACAGGGTAGGGGGAAACACCATATATTTT. This gives the protein CASSGDRVGGNTIYF.

The rearrangement joins TRBV7-8 to TRBJ1-4; D possibly corresponds to TRBD1 (6 bases). Germline CDR1 and CDR2: SGHVS and FQNEAQ. V lost 3 bases and J 2 bases, leaving 7 bases between the germline ends. The CDR3 covers 14 residues. CDR3 protein: CASSLGATNEKLFF. CDR3 in DNA: TGTGCCAGCAGCTTGGGGGCGACTAATGAAAAACTGTTTTTT. The variable domain in full, completed from reference TRBV7-8 and TRBJ1-4, reads GAGVSQSPRYKVAKRGQDVALRCDPISGHVSLFWYQQALGQGPEFLTYFQNEAQLDKSGLPSDRFFAERPEGSVSTLKIQRTQQEDSAVYLCASSLGATNEKLFFGSGTQLSVL.

This clone came up a few times. The chain is built from TRBV27 and TRBJ2-7, with a tentative D call TRBD1 (5 bases). V was shortened by 0 bases and J by 3 bases, with 9 bases between the two germline ends. CDR3 length: 14 amino acids. Germline V gives CDR1 MNHEY, CDR2 SMNVEV (reference sequence). CDR3 nucleotide sequence: TGTGCCAGCAGTTTATCGGGGCCCAACTACGAGCAGTACTTC. It yields the protein CASSLSGPNYEQYF.

Turning to this clone: An end of the junction differs from the germline gene, which may be a read error. This chain joins TRBV30 and TRBJ1-2; maybe TRBD1 (6 bases). This CDR3 has 13 residues. The V gene's germline CDR1 is GTSNPN and CDR2 SVGIG (reference sequence). CDR3 region: CAWSVGQSYGYPF. CDR3 coding DNA: TGTGCCTGGAGTGTTGGACAGAGCTATGGCTACCCCTTC.

This rearrangement joins TRBV14 to TRBJ2-7, with 8 bases lining up with TRBD1. The CDR3 extends over 13 amino acids. Germline V gene lookup returns CDR1 SGHDN and CDR2 FVKESK. Unmatched junction bases numbered 1, after V lost 4 bases and J lost 2 bases. In DNA, the CDR3 is TGTGCCAGCAGCCCAGGGGGCCCCTACGAGCAGTACTTC. Its translation: CASSPGGPYEQYF.

The chain joins TRBV12-2 to TRBJ2-7; TRBD1 is the table's D call and was not checked against the DNA. TRBV12-2 is listed as a pseudogene. The CDR3 covers 20 residues. DNA of the CDR3: TGTGCAAGTCGCTTAGCGGGGCAACCTCAAAGGAGACAGGGTTCCTACGAGCAGTACTTC. Translation gives CASRLAGQPQRRQGSYEQYF.

V usage is TRBV7-2 and J usage is TRBJ2-7; D uncertain. Germline-derived CDR1 and CDR2 are SGHTA and FQGNSA. The CDR3 sequence is 14 residues long. Trimming pared 6 bases from V and 0 bases from J, leaving 12 bases between. The CDR3 region has the DNA TGTGCCAGCAGATCAGGTCGTAGCTCCTACGAGCAGTACTTC. Amino acids: CASRSGRSSYEQYF. Full variable domain (remainder filled in from reference TRBV7-2 and TRBJ2-7): GAGVSQSPSNKVTEKGKDVELRCDPISGHTALYWYRQSLGQGLEFLIYFQGNSAPDKSGLPSDRFSAERTGGSVSTLTIQRTQQEDSAVYLCASRSGRSSYEQYFGPGTRLTVT.

The chain recombines TRBV5-1 with TRBJ2-2; 8 positions agree with TRBD1. V lost 3 bases, J lost 3 bases, and 7 bases stayed unmatched. The CDR3 loop spans 16 amino acids. The germline CDR1 and CDR2 sequences are SGHRS and YFSETQ. CDR3 DNA sequence: TGCGCCAGCAGCTCAGGACAGGGAATAGACACCGGGGAGCTGTTTTTT. Its protein product is CASSSGQGIDTGELFF.

J is TRBJ2-3 and V is TRBV19; TRBD2 matches 15 bases. The V gene's germline CDR1 is LNHDA and CDR2 SQIVND (reference sequence). The CDR3 contains 16 residues. V shed 3 bases, J shed 6 bases, and the junction held 4 bases outside the gene matches. CDR3 loop: CASSIWTSGGADTQYF. The CDR3 DNA is TGTGCCAGTAGTATCTGGACTAGCGGGGGGGCCGATACGCAGTATTTT.

This clone was counted a few times. The rearrangement uses TRBV7-9 and TRBJ1-1; D is perhaps TRBD1 (6 bases). Germline-derived CDR1 and CDR2 are SEHNR and FQNEAQ (reference sequence). The V end lost 3 bases, the J end lost 0 bases, and 8 bases lay between the germline ends. The length of the CDR3 is 14 residues. The CDR3 DNA reads TGTGCCAGCAGCTTCGGACAGATGAACACTGAAGCTTTCTTT. Its protein is CASSFGQMNTEAFF.

This clone occurred a few times. The chain employs TRBV28 and TRBJ2-7; 8 bases are a match to TRBD2. Germline V gives CDR1 MDHEN, CDR2 SYDVKM. Losses at the gene ends were 7 bases for V and 6 bases for J; bases not matched to a gene: 14. The CDR3 covers 15 residues. The CDR3 sequence: CASIPSGGLKSEQYF. The CDR3 nucleotides read TGTGCCAGCATCCCCTCGGGGGGGCTGAAGTCCGAGCAGTACTTC. The complete variable domain, with remaining parts taken from reference TRBV28 and TRBJ2-7, reads DVKVTQSSRYLVKRTGEKVFLECVQDMDHENMFWYRQDPGLGLRLIYFSYDVKMKEKGDIPEGYSVSREKKERFSLILESASTNQTSMYLCASIPSGGLKSEQYFGPGTRLTVT.

The chain recombines TRBV11-2 with TRBJ1-2; D is unresolved. The CDR3 runs 15 residues. Trimming left V 5 bases short and J 8 bases short, with 21 bases between. Germline V lookup: CDR1 SGHAT, CDR2 FQNNGV. The CDR3 DNA follows: TGTGCCAGCAGCGGCTCAGGACTCGCAAGCCTGGGCTACACCTTC. Its protein product is CASSGSGLASLGYTF.

The rearrangement joins TRBV6-5 to TRBJ2-7; 9 bases are a match to TRBD1. V lost 7 bases to trimming and J lost 0 bases; unmatched junction nucleotides: 7. The germline V gene encodes CDR1 MNHEY and CDR2 SVGAGI. This CDR3 spans 15 amino acids. In nucleotides, the CDR3 is TGTGCCAGCAAGGTCGGGACAGGGAGCTCCTACGAGCAGTACTTC. Its translation: CASKVGTGSSYEQYF.

The chain is built from TRBV19 and TRBJ2-2; D not resolved. The V and J ends lost 0 bases and 2 bases respectively, with 13 bases between them. Germline CDR1 LNHDA, CDR2 SQIVND (reference sequence). The CDR3 totals 17 residues. The DNA for the CDR3 is TGTGCCAGTAGTATAGATCTGTCAGGCCCCAACACCGGGGAGCTGTTTTTT. This codes for CASSIDLSGPNTGELFF.

Remarks on this clone: At one of its ends the junction is not consistent with the germline gene, which may arise from a read error. This rearrangement joins TRBV30 to TRBJ1-2; TRBD1 matches at 7 bases. This CDR3 spans 13 amino acids. Germline V gives CDR1 GTSNPN, CDR2 SVGIG (reference sequence). In DNA, the CDR3 is TGTGCCTGTAAATTGGACAGGCCCCGAGGCTACCCCTTC. This translates into CACKLDRPRGYPF.

This clone was observed once. The rearrangement links TRBV2 to TRBJ2-7; D may be TRBD2 (6 bases). CDR1 is SNHLY and CDR2 is FYNNEI in the germline V gene. There are 15 residues in the CDR3. The germline V and J ends were trimmed by 0 bases and 2 bases, with 11 bases remaining between them. For the CDR3, the DNA is TGTGCCAGCAGTGAAGCCCGGGACTTGCCCTACGAGCAGTACTTC. Amino acid sequence: CASSEARDLPYEQYF.